The 13 T cell receptor beta chains presented below share a single source sample, sequenced in a study of control samples from healthy donors and cancer patients. Sequencing was performed with immunoSEQ multiplex PCR; in TCRdb, only in-frame clones are kept and a portion is missing. The sample yields roughly 200,000 clones, roughly 91% seen once. The sequenced sample was blood. Every receptor here comes from a man aged 18 to 35 in good health.

The chain has TRBV19 and TRBJ2-2; TRBD1 aligns across 7 bases. This CDR3 contains 14 residues. J gave up 6 bases and V 5 bases, and 6 bases lay outside the gene matches. From germline, CDR1 is LNHDA and CDR2 SQIVND (reference sequence). CDR3 residues: CASSEPGQSGELFF. CDR3 in DNA: TGTGCCAGTAGTGAACCGGGACAGTCCGGGGAGCTGTTTTTT.

The rearrangement joins TRBV3-1 (or the pseudogene TRBV3-2) to TRBJ2-3; TRBD2 matches 10 bases. Per germline, CDR1 LGHDT and CDR2 YNNKEL (reference sequence). V was pared by 4 bases and J by 1 base, with 2 bases of the junction left unmatched. This CDR3 spans 15 amino acids. The CDR3 nucleotides are TGTGCCAGCAGCCTCCTAGCGGGGGGCACAGATACGCAGTATTTT. This gives the protein CASSLLAGGTDTQYF.

The V gene is TRBV9, the J gene TRBJ1-1, with D unresolved. This CDR3 contains 12 residues. Germline assignment: CDR1 SGDLS and CDR2 YYNGEE. V was trimmed by 3 bases and J by 2 bases, leaving 5 bases between them. The CDR3 region is CASSATNTEAFF. In nucleotides, the CDR3 is TGTGCCAGCAGCGCTACAAACACTGAAGCTTTCTTT. Supplemented by reference TRBV9 and TRBJ1-1, the full variable domain reads DSGVTQTPKHLITATGQRVTLRCSPRSGDLSVYWYQQSLDQGLQFLIQYYNGEERAKGNILERFSAQQFPDLHSELNLSSLELGDSALYFCASSATNTEAFFGQGTRLTVV.

This sequence joins TRBV20-1 and TRBJ2-1; 7 bases fit TRBD1. CDR1 is DFQATT and CDR2 is SNEGSKA in the germline V gene (reference sequence). The V and J ends lost 3 bases and 3 bases, in that order; junction bases with no gene match: 2. The CDR3 length is 13 residues. The CDR3 bases are TGCAGTGCTAGTAGGGACAGCTACAATGAGCAGTTCTTC. This codes for CSASRDSYNEQFF.

This chain uses TRBV7-9 with TRBJ1-1; possibly TRBD1 for D (5 bases). Germline CDR1 and CDR2: SEHNR and FQNEAQ (reference sequence). The V end was cut by 1 base, the J end by 6 bases, with 21 bases between. The CDR3 consists of 17 residues. In nucleotides, the CDR3 is TGTGCCAGCAGCTTAGGACTGACGTCAGGGTTCCAGGCTGAAGCTTTCTTT. Encoded protein: CASSLGLTSGFQAEAFF. Using reference TRBV7-9 and TRBJ1-1 for the parts outside the CDR3, the full variable domain is DTGVSQNPRHKITKRGQNVTFRCDPISEHNRLYWYRQTLGQGPEFLTYFQNEAQLEKSRLLSDRFSAERPKGSFSTLEIQRTEQGDSAMYLCASSLGLTSGFQAEAFFGQGTRLTVV.

V is TRBV11-2 and J is TRBJ1-3, with D hard to call. The CDR3 loop spans 11 amino acids. V was shortened by 2 bases and J by 8 bases, with 4 bases between the two germline ends. CDR1 SGHAT and CDR2 FQNNGV come from the germline V gene. The CDR3 is CASSLYDTIYF. The DNA of the CDR3 is TGTGCCAGCAGCTTATACGACACCATATATTTT.

The CDR3 sequence: CASSVSPGQRAFF. In DNA, the CDR3 is TGTGCCAGCAGCGTAAGCCCGGGACAGAGAGCTTTCTTT. The rearrangement joins TRBV9 to TRBJ1-1; the match to TRBD1 covers 7 bases. The ends lost 1 base at V and 10 bases at J; junction bases unmatched: 7. The CDR3 is made up of 13 amino acids. CDR1 is SGDLS and CDR2 is YYNGEE in the germline V gene.

The CDR3 sequence is CASSPDTSGSYEQYF. The CDR3 region has the DNA TGTGCCAGCAGCCCAGACACCTCTGGCTCCTACGAGCAGTACTTC. The chain joins TRBV7-8 to TRBJ2-7; D uncertain. The germline V gene encodes CDR1 SGHVS and CDR2 FQNEAQ. This CDR3 has 15 residues. Trimming removed 5 bases at V and 0 bases at J, with 14 bases between.

The chain uses TRBV14 and TRBJ1-4; D is uncertain. The CDR3 length is 14 residues. V gave up 3 bases and J gave up 8 bases, with 13 bases separating them. The V gene's germline CDR1 is SGHDN and CDR2 FVKESK. CDR3 coding DNA: TGTGCCAGCAGCCACCGCGGGGAAGGGGAAAAACTGTTTTTT. Its translation: CASSHRGEGEKLFF. The variable domain in full, with the rest retrieved from reference TRBV14 and TRBJ1-4, is EAGVTQFPSHSVIEKGQTVTLRCDPISGHDNLYWYRRVMGKEIKFLLHFVKESKQDESGMPNNRFLAERTGGTYSTLKVQPAELEDSGVYFCASSHRGEGEKLFFGSGTQLSVL.

This rearrangement joins TRBV2 to TRBJ2-7; TRBD2 matches at 11 bases. CDR3 length: 12 amino acids. Germline V CDR1 and CDR2: SNHLY, FYNNEI. Trimming cost V 8 bases and J 9 bases; bases outside gene matches: 6. The CDR3 DNA is TGTGCCAGCCAGTCCCTAGCGGGGGGGCAGTACTTC. Its translation: CASQSLAGGQYF.

This chain connects TRBV6-5 to TRBJ1-1; D is unclear. CDR3 length equals 13 residues. Trimming left V 7 bases short and J 11 bases short, with 20 bases between. Germline V gene data show CDR1 as MNHEY and CDR2 as SVGAGI. The CDR3 region has the DNA TGTGCCAGCATTAATCCATTAAATTCCCGGGCTTTCTTT. Protein sequence: CASINPLNSRAFF.

This rearrangement joins TRBV10-3 to TRBJ1-5; D may be TRBD1 (6 bases). Germline V gene lookup returns CDR1 ENHRY and CDR2 SYGVKD. The CDR3 length is 15 residues. V lost 5 bases, J lost 0 bases, and 11 bases lay in between. The CDR3 region is CAISKDSYSNQPQHF. CDR3 DNA sequence: TGTGCCATCAGTAAGGACAGCTATAGCAATCAGCCCCAGCATTTT.

V is TRBV28 and J is TRBJ1-2; D is possibly TRBD1 (5 bases). The CDR3 extends over 14 amino acids. Germline assignment: CDR1 MDHEN and CDR2 SYDVKM. With 4 bases removed from V and 7 bases from J, the gap between germline ends came to 16 bases. The CDR3 spells CASSYPPGGIGYTF. In nucleotides, the CDR3 is TGTGCCAGCAGTTACCCCCCCGGGGGGATTGGCTACACCTTC.